This T cell receptor (beta chain) is from a study of blood T cell repertoires in COVID-19. About the study: Both acute and convalescent COVID-19 samples were obtained from the United States, Italy and Spain.

Germline V lookup: CDR1 KGHSH, CDR2 LQKENI. The CDR3 loop spans 16 amino acids. Trimming removed 2 bases from V and 4 bases from J; junction bases left unmatched: 4. This clone was found once. Clones were sequenced by immunoSEQ multiplex PCR, and TCRdb holds only the in-frame ones, with some missing. The sample records about 99,000 clones, about 80% being singletons. What was sequenced was peripheral blood. This TCR was recovered from a woman at least 80 years old with active or convalescent COVID-19. J is TRBJ1-5 and V is TRBV18, with TRBD1 identical over 11 bases. CDR3 sequence reads: CASSPGTGGRNQPQHF. The CDR3, as DNA: TGTGCCAGCTCACCAGGGACAGGGGGTCGAAATCAGCCCCAGCATTTT.